This T cell receptor beta chain was obtained from a study of Tregs in tolerant kidney transplant recipients (dated by TCRdb to the late 2010s). About the investigation overall: Related donors were used in the transplants with nonmyeloablative bone marrow transplantation, and mixed chimerism was transient in the human trials. The study applied TCRbeta sequencing to find donor-specific regulatory T cells before combined kidney and bone marrow transplantation and then followed those same cells after transplant. Beyond this particular receptor, the publication reports: The most biologically relevant and donor-specific TCRbeta repertoire appeared to be identified by expanding Tregs with activated donor B cells. The study was limited by small patient numbers, and the findings need validation in larger populations and under other immunosuppression protocols. In tolerant patients, the expansion of donor-specific Tregs was greater than global Treg expansion, suggesting that the expansion was antigen-driven rather than nonspecific. For some patients the PCR primers changed over time, which made it impossible to compare the samples from those patients at the nucleotide level. Biological reproducibility was not directly assessed, although technical replication error appeared to be minimal.

A word on this clone: Its binding antigen is unknown. The sample holds no much larger clone one base away, and base qualities are not on file.

What this sample's time point label stands for: blood sample drawn before combined kidney and bone marrow transplant. Thawed PBMCs were FACS-sorted into unstimulated Tregs (CD4+CD25+CD127-), CD4+ non-Tregs (CD4+CD25-), CD4 cells and CD8 cells. Several combined kidney and bone marrow transplant recipients from the ITN036ST trial were included as patients, and samples were available only from these trial subjects. Healthy control blood was processed to PBMCs with a Ficoll density gradient and then cryopreserved, whereas patient PBMCs were collected both before and after transplant. Genomic DNA was extracted from sorted cells with the QIAGEN DNeasy Blood and Tissue Kit for TCRbeta CDR3 sequencing. High-throughput TCRbeta CDR3 sequencing, which included PCR amplification with bias correction and internal controls, was done commercially through immunoSEQ. The original pipeline was this. Unique productive TCRbeta sequences were defined by CDR3 nucleotide sequence when primers matched and otherwise by CDR3 amino acid sequence together with Vbeta and Jbeta genes. To correct for sorting error, sequences found in more than one sorted population at a frequency ratio of 2:1 or less were discarded, and the remaining shared sequences were assigned to the population with the higher frequency. Donor-reactive sequences were defined as at least 5-fold expanded in CFSE-low cells versus unstimulated cells, with frequency of at least 0.01% in CFSE-low cells. Jensen-Shannon divergence calculated on the top 100 TCRbeta sequences ranked by frequency was used to measure repertoire divergence. For samples with multiple sequencing runs, sorting error was corrected in each run separately before the runs were combined. Held by TCRdb, this immuneACCESS table contains in-frame sequences only and omits some clones. Under half of the omission traces to an unresolved V gene where checked; the cause of the rest is unknown. D and trimming were read from the DNA, whereas the V and J calls and clone size are those reported in that table. The sample table lists about 83,000 clones, 98% of them with a count of one. Approximately 0.56% of the sample is held by the ten biggest clonotypes.

CDR1 and CDR2, per the germline V gene, are MGHRA and YSYEKL. The CDR3, cysteine through phenylalanine, is 14 amino acids long. CDR3 DNA is the only sequence kept; it has 42 bases, read in frame from the first base. The V end gives up 5 bases and the J end 3 bases, leaving 4 bases in the junction not matched to a gene. The sample in question was CD4+ T cells from blood, obtained before the transplant. This sequence uses TRBV4-1 and TRBJ2-4, with 7 bases matching TRBD2. The sequence derives from a human donor who received a combined kidney and bone marrow transplant. The CDR3 protein sequence reads: CASSSPGGKNIQYF. The DNA is as follows: TGCGCCAGCAGCTCACCGGGAGGCAAAAACATTCAGTACTTC.